A selection of T cell receptor beta chains follows, all from one sample in a study of cytomegalovirus exposure and HLA in healthy donors. Sequencing was performed with immunoSEQ multiplex PCR; in TCRdb, only in-frame clones are kept and a portion is missing. The repertoire holds around 140,000 clones, with about 61% as singletons. The specimen sequenced was PBMCs. All receptors derive from a woman aged 40 to 50 in good health and CMV-seronegative. Both conserved end residues are part of each CDR3. A D gene is named only where the DNA matches it firmly. Part of the rows lack a size; the others show once, few, many or a class for expanded clones.

CDR3nt	CDR3aa	abundance	d_gene	v_gene	j_gene	len
TGTGCCTGGACAGGGGTTGGTGGGGCCAACGTCCTGACTTTC	CAWTGVGGANVLTF	-	-	TRBV30	TRBJ2-6	14
TGTGCCAGCAGCTTACCCCTTACTCAGTACTTC	CASSLPLTQYF	-	-	TRBV11-2	TRBJ2-7	11
TGTGCCAGCAGCGCCCTCGCAGGTTCCTATAATTCACCCCTCCACTTT	CASSALAGSYNSPLHF	once	-	TRBV9	TRBJ1-6	16
TGTGCCAGCAGTCTATCGACAGGGGTCGTCGGGGAGCTGTTTTTT	CASSLSTGVVGELFF	-	TRBD1	TRBV27	TRBJ2-2	15
TGTGCTAGTGGTCCGCCCGGGGGAGAGACCCAGTACTTC	CASGPPGGETQYF	-	-	TRBV12-5	TRBJ2-5	13
TGTGCCAGCAGTGAGGGCTCCCGCTACGAGCAGTACTTC	CASSEGSRYEQYF	-	-	TRBV6-1	TRBJ2-7	13
TGTGCCAGCAGCTGGGACAGGGGGCGCCTAGATACGCAGTATTTT	CASSWDRGRLDTQYF	few	TRBD1	TRBV5-4	TRBJ2-3	15
TGTGCCAGCAGCGCGGGACAGGGGGCCGTACGGCAGTTCTTC	CASSAGQGAVRQFF	-	TRBD1	TRBV9	TRBJ2-1	14
TGTGCCAGCAGCTCCGGGTCAGGGGGAGGCTTCTCTGGGGCCAACGTCCTGACTTTC	CASSSGSGGGFSGANVLTF	-	-	TRBV11-3	TRBJ2-6	19
TGTGCCAGCAGTCCAGGGGCCTATGGCTACACCTTC	CASSPGAYGYTF	-	-	TRBV25-1	TRBJ1-2	12
TGTGCCAGCAGCTTCTTCCTACAGACAGGTAGTGACGGCGAGCAGTACTTC	CASSFFLQTGSDGEQYF	-	-	TRBV28	TRBJ2-7	17
TGCGCCAGCAGCCATAGACAGGGACAAAATCAGCCCCAGCATTTT	CASSHRQGQNQPQHF	few	TRBD1	TRBV4-1	TRBJ1-5	15
TGTGCCAGCAGTTTTAGGCTAGCGGGGGGCGACCACGAGCAGTACTTC	CASSFRLAGGDHEQYF	-	TRBD2	TRBV28	TRBJ2-7	16
TGTGCCAGCAGTGAAGTTCGGTTGCGGGAGCAGTACTTC	CASSEVRLREQYF	-	TRBD2	TRBV2	TRBJ2-5	13
TGTGCCATCAGTGGACAGGGAGTCGATTCACCCCTCCACTTT	CAISGQGVDSPLHF	-	TRBD1	TRBV10-3	TRBJ1-6	14
TGTGCCAGCAGCTCCCTAAGGACAGGGGGTAATTCACCCCTCCACTTT	CASSSLRTGGNSPLHF	-	TRBD1	TRBV7-2	TRBJ1-6	16
TGTGCCAGCAGTCCCCGGACAGGGGAGCTGTTTTTT	CASSPRTGELFF	-	-	TRBV28	TRBJ2-2	12
TGTGCCAGCAGATACGACAGATACAACACTGAAGCTTTCTTT	CASRYDRYNTEAFF	-	-	TRBV2	TRBJ1-1	14
TGTGCCTGGGCCAGGACAGCTGAAGCTTTCTTT	CAWARTAEAFF	-	-	TRBV30	TRBJ1-1	11
TGTGCCAGCAGCCGTACAGGGGGCCCCTATGGCTACACCTTC	CASSRTGGPYGYTF	few	TRBD1	TRBV7-9	TRBJ1-2	14
TGTGCCTGGGATACAGGGGGAGAGAACACTGAAGCTTTCTTT	CAWDTGGENTEAFF	-	TRBD1	TRBV30	TRBJ1-1	14
TGTGCCAGCAGCTCCCGGAGCTACGAGCAGTACTTC	CASSSRSYEQYF	-	-	TRBV28	TRBJ2-7	12
TGTGCCAGCCTAAACAGGGGTGGGAATACGCAGTATTTT	CASLNRGGNTQYF	few	TRBD1	TRBV6-5	TRBJ2-3	13
TGTGCCAGCAGCTCCGGGGGGATCCTCTATGGCTACACCTTC	CASSSGGILYGYTF	-	-	TRBV11-2	TRBJ1-2	14
TGTGCCAGCAGCTCTAGCGGGGGTTCCTCCTACGAGCAGTACTTC	CASSSSGGSSYEQYF	-	TRBD2	TRBV28	TRBJ2-7	15
TGTGCCAGCAGTTCCGGCCCGACAGCTGAAGCTTTCTTT	CASSSGPTAEAFF	-	-	TRBV6-5	TRBJ1-1	13
TGTGCCAGCAGCTCCGAACTAATAAAGGAGCAGTACTTC	CASSSELIKEQYF	-	-	TRBV5-4	TRBJ2-7	13
TGTGCCAGCTCACCCACTTTGGTAGCGAACACTGAAGCTTTCTTT	CASSPTLVANTEAFF	-	-	TRBV18	TRBJ1-1	15
TGTGCCAGCAAACGTAGACAGTATAGCAATCAGCCCCAGCATTTT	CASKRRQYSNQPQHF	few	-	TRBV28	TRBJ1-5	15
TGTGCCAGTGGGACCGGGACAGGGGACGGCTACACCTTC	CASGTGTGDGYTF	once	TRBD1	TRBV19	TRBJ1-2	13